The rows below give T cell receptor beta chains drawn from one sample of a study of cytomegalovirus exposure and HLA in healthy donors. Here immunoSEQ multiplex PCR was the method, and the copy in TCRdb shows in-frame clones only, minus some. The sample shows approximately 84,000 clones, around 80% of them seen only once. Sequenced input: PBMCs. The receptors come from a man between 35 and 55 years old in good health and CMV-seronegative. Both conserved end residues are part of each CDR3. The order of the fields is CDR3 DNA, CDR3 protein, D gene, clone size, V gene, J gene. The D gene is left open where the match is weak. Size tells how often a clone was seen (once, few, many) or the class of an expanded clone, and some rows leave it out.

cdr3_nt: TGTGCCACCGGGACAGGGGGCGCAGAGACCCAGTACTTC
cdr3_aa: CATGTGGAETQYF
d_call: TRBD1
clone_size: NA
v_call: TRBV6-1
j_call: TRBJ2-5

cdr3_nt: TGTGCCAGCAGTTTGAGGAGCGGGACAGGTCAGCCCCAGCATTTT
cdr3_aa: CASSLRSGTGQPQHF
d_call: TRBD1
clone_size: NA
v_call: TRBV28
j_call: TRBJ1-5

cdr3_nt: TGCGCCAGCAGCTTATTAGCGAACTCCTACGAGCAGTACTTC
cdr3_aa: CASSLLANSYEQYF
d_call: NA
clone_size: NA
v_call: TRBV5-1
j_call: TRBJ2-7

cdr3_nt: TGCGCCAGCAGCTTGTTCGGTGGGCAGAACACTGAAGCTTTCTTT
cdr3_aa: CASSLFGGQNTEAFF
d_call: NA
clone_size: NA
v_call: TRBV5-1
j_call: TRBJ1-1

cdr3_nt: TGTGCCAGCAGTGACCCAATGGGCCTGGATGAAAAACTGTTTTTT
cdr3_aa: CASSDPMGLDEKLFF
d_call: NA
clone_size: few
v_call: TRBV2
j_call: TRBJ1-4

cdr3_nt: TGTGCCAGCAGCGTCAGGTGGACAGGGGGCTACGAGCAGTACTTC
cdr3_aa: CASSVRWTGGYEQYF
d_call: TRBD1
clone_size: NA
v_call: TRBV7-6
j_call: TRBJ2-7

cdr3_nt: TGTGCCAGCTACCCAAGCCGGGAGATTGGAAACACCATATATTTT
cdr3_aa: CASYPSREIGNTIYF
d_call: NA
clone_size: NA
v_call: TRBV2
j_call: TRBJ1-3

cdr3_nt: TGCAGCGGGGGCAACGAGGGGGCTGGAAACACCATATATTTT
cdr3_aa: CSGGNEGAGNTIYF
d_call: NA
clone_size: NA
v_call: TRBV29-1
j_call: TRBJ1-3

cdr3_nt: TGTGCCAGCAGCCTACAACATCAGAACACTGAAGCTTTCTTT
cdr3_aa: CASSLQHQNTEAFF
d_call: NA
clone_size: NA
v_call: TRBV14
j_call: TRBJ1-1

cdr3_nt: TGTGCCAGCAGTTACCGACCTGACAGGGCGGGTGATACGCAGTATTTT
cdr3_aa: CASSYRPDRAGDTQYF
d_call: TRBD1
clone_size: NA
v_call: TRBV6-5
j_call: TRBJ2-3

cdr3_nt: TGTGCCAGCAGGGGATCATGGACACCCGGGGAGCTGTTTTTT
cdr3_aa: CASRGSWTPGELFF
d_call: NA
clone_size: NA
v_call: TRBV4-2
j_call: TRBJ2-2

cdr3_nt: TGTGCCAGCAGCCAAGCTCGAGAGACCCAGTACTTC
cdr3_aa: CASSQARETQYF
d_call: NA
clone_size: NA
v_call: TRBV14
j_call: TRBJ2-5

cdr3_nt: TGTGCCAGCAGTTCCCGACAGAATGAGCAGTTCTTC
cdr3_aa: CASSSRQNEQFF
d_call: NA
clone_size: NA
v_call: TRBV6-5
j_call: TRBJ2-1

cdr3_nt: TGTGCCAGCAGTCCTGGACTGTACAATGAGCAGTTCTTC
cdr3_aa: CASSPGLYNEQFF
d_call: NA
clone_size: NA
v_call: TRBV27
j_call: TRBJ2-1

cdr3_nt: TGCGCCAGCAGCTTGGCGATGGAGGGGACTGAAGCTTTCTTT
cdr3_aa: CASSLAMEGTEAFF
d_call: NA
clone_size: NA
v_call: TRBV5-1
j_call: TRBJ1-1

cdr3_nt: TGTGCCAGCAGCTTAGTCAGGGGGCAACAGCCCCAGCATTTT
cdr3_aa: CASSLVRGQQPQHF
d_call: TRBD1
clone_size: NA
v_call: TRBV7-2
j_call: TRBJ1-5

cdr3_nt: TGTGCCAGCAGCGACAGTAATAACTATGGCTACACCTTC
cdr3_aa: CASSDSNNYGYTF
d_call: NA
clone_size: NA
v_call: TRBV9
j_call: TRBJ1-2

cdr3_nt: TGTGCCAGCAGCTTATTATCGGTGTCCTACGAGCAGTACTTC
cdr3_aa: CASSLLSVSYEQYF
d_call: NA
clone_size: NA
v_call: TRBV13
j_call: TRBJ2-7

cdr3_nt: TGTGCCAGCAGCTCCGTACCTAGCGGGAGGACGAATGAGCAGTTCTTC
cdr3_aa: CASSSVPSGRTNEQFF
d_call: TRBD2
clone_size: NA
v_call: TRBV7-3
j_call: TRBJ2-1

cdr3_nt: TGTGCCAGCGGGGGGACAGGAACTAACTATGGCTACACCTTC
cdr3_aa: CASGGTGTNYGYTF
d_call: TRBD1
clone_size: NA
v_call: TRBV5-4
j_call: TRBJ1-2

cdr3_nt: TGTGCCAGCAGTTACTCGACTAGTGGCAATGAGCAGTTCTTC
cdr3_aa: CASSYSTSGNEQFF
d_call: NA
clone_size: NA
v_call: TRBV6-5
j_call: TRBJ2-1

cdr3_nt: TGTGCCAGCAGGGGGACAGGGGCCTACGAGCAGTACTTC
cdr3_aa: CASRGTGAYEQYF
d_call: TRBD1
clone_size: NA
v_call: TRBV2
j_call: TRBJ2-7

cdr3_nt: TGTGCCAGCAGTATGCAGGGGGGACAACTAGGAAACACCATATATTTT
cdr3_aa: CASSMQGGQLGNTIYF
d_call: TRBD1
clone_size: few
v_call: TRBV2
j_call: TRBJ1-3

cdr3_nt: TGTGCCAGCAGCTTGGCCCGACAGCCTAACACTGAAGCTTTCTTT
cdr3_aa: CASSLARQPNTEAFF
d_call: NA
clone_size: NA
v_call: TRBV11-2
j_call: TRBJ1-1

cdr3_nt: TGTGCCAGCAGCTCAGGCGCGGGTTCCTCTGGAAACACCATATATTTT
cdr3_aa: CASSSGAGSSGNTIYF
d_call: NA
clone_size: NA
v_call: TRBV5-5
j_call: TRBJ1-3

cdr3_nt: TGTGCCACCAGCAACCTAGACGGATATCAGCCCCAGCATTTT
cdr3_aa: CATSNLDGYQPQHF
d_call: NA
clone_size: NA
v_call: TRBV15
j_call: TRBJ1-5

cdr3_nt: TGTGCCAGCAGTCGCGGGGCGGCTCAGCCCCAGCATTTT
cdr3_aa: CASSRGAAQPQHF
d_call: NA
clone_size: NA
v_call: TRBV6-6
j_call: TRBJ1-5

cdr3_nt: TGTGCCAGCAGTTTCGGGACAGGTGACTATGGCTACACCTTC
cdr3_aa: CASSFGTGDYGYTF
d_call: TRBD1
clone_size: NA
v_call: TRBV28
j_call: TRBJ1-2

cdr3_nt: TGCAGCGTTGTCAGCGGGAGGTCGTCTAGCACAGATACGCAGTATTTT
cdr3_aa: CSVVSGRSSSTDTQYF
d_call: TRBD2
clone_size: NA
v_call: TRBV29-1
j_call: TRBJ2-3

cdr3_nt: TGTGCTAGTGGTGCAGGGGGGAGGACTGAAGCTTTCTTT
cdr3_aa: CASGAGGRTEAFF
d_call: TRBD1
clone_size: NA
v_call: TRBV12-5
j_call: TRBJ1-1

cdr3_nt: TGTGCCAGCAGTGGGGGCGGAGTGGGGTCCCCCAAAAACATTCAGTACTTC
cdr3_aa: CASSGGGVGSPKNIQYF
d_call: NA
clone_size: NA
v_call: TRBV6-1
j_call: TRBJ2-4

cdr3_nt: TGTGCCAGCAGGATCGGACAGGGGCGATTCAACACTGAAGCTTTCTTT
cdr3_aa: CASRIGQGRFNTEAFF
d_call: TRBD1
clone_size: NA
v_call: TRBV28
j_call: TRBJ1-1

cdr3_nt: TGTGCCAGCAGCTTAGAGCTCTACGAGCAGTACTTC
cdr3_aa: CASSLELYEQYF
d_call: NA
clone_size: NA
v_call: TRBV7-2
j_call: TRBJ2-7

cdr3_nt: TGCGCCAGCAGCTTGGGGGGACAGCCCTCCTACGAGCAGTACTTC
cdr3_aa: CASSLGGQPSYEQYF
d_call: TRBD1
clone_size: NA
v_call: TRBV5-1
j_call: TRBJ2-7

cdr3_nt: TGTGCCAGCAGTTGGCAGGGGATTGTGACAGATACGCAGTATTTT
cdr3_aa: CASSWQGIVTDTQYF
d_call: NA
clone_size: NA
v_call: TRBV28
j_call: TRBJ2-3

cdr3_nt: TGTGCCAGCAGTCCGGCCCGGACAGGGGGTACCTACGAGCAGTACTTC
cdr3_aa: CASSPARTGGTYEQYF
d_call: TRBD1
clone_size: NA
v_call: TRBV27
j_call: TRBJ2-7

cdr3_nt: TGTGCCAGCAGCTTTGGGCAGGCCCCCAATGAGCAGTTCTTC
cdr3_aa: CASSFGQAPNEQFF
d_call: NA
clone_size: NA
v_call: TRBV7-2
j_call: TRBJ2-1

cdr3_nt: TGTGCCAGCAGTTCCGGGGGTCAGGGCAACTATGGCTACACCTTC
cdr3_aa: CASSSGGQGNYGYTF
d_call: NA
clone_size: NA
v_call: TRBV28
j_call: TRBJ1-2

cdr3_nt: TGTGCCAGCAGTCTCAACCCCCGACAGGGTGACGGTGCACGGAATTCACCCCTCCACTTT
cdr3_aa: CASSLNPRQGDGARNSPLHF
d_call: TRBD1
clone_size: NA
v_call: TRBV28
j_call: TRBJ1-6

cdr3_nt: TGTGCCTTCGATCTGGGACTAGCGGAAGCGAACGCTCGAGAGACCCAGTACTTC
cdr3_aa: CAFDLGLAEANARETQYF
d_call: TRBD2
clone_size: NA
v_call: TRBV30
j_call: TRBJ2-5